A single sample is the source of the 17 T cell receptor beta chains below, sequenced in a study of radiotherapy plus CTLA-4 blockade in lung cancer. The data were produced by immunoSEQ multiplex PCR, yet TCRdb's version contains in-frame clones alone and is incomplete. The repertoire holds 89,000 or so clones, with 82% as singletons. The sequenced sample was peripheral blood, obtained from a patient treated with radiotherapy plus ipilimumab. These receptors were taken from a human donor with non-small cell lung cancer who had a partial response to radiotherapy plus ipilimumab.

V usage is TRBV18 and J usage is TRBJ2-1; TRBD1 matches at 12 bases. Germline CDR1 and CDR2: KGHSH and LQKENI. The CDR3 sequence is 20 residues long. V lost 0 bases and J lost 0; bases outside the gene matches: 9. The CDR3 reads CASSPPVGQGASGSYNEQFF. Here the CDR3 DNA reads TGTGCCAGCTCACCACCGGTGGGACAGGGGGCAAGTGGCTCCTACAATGAGCAGTTCTTC.

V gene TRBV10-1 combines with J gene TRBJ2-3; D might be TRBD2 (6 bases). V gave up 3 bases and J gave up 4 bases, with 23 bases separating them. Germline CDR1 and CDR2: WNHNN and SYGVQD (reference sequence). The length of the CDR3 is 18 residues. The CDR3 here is CASSDPGKAGPGADTQYF. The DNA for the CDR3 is TGCGCCAGCAGTGACCCGGGGAAGGCAGGCCCGGGGGCAGATACGCAGTATTTT.

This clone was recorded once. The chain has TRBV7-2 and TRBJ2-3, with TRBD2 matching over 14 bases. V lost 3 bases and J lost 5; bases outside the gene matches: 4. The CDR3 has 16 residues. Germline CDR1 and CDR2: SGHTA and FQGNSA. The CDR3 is CASSFGLAGGEDTQYF. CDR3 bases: TGTGCCAGCAGCTTCGGACTAGCGGGAGGTGAAGATACGCAGTATTTT.

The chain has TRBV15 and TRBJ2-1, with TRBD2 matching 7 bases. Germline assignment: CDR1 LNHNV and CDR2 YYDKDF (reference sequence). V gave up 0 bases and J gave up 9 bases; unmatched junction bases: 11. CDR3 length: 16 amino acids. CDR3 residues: CATSRDNVMTSTEQFF. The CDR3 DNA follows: TGTGCCACCAGCAGAGACAACGTCATGACTAGCACTGAGCAGTTCTTC.

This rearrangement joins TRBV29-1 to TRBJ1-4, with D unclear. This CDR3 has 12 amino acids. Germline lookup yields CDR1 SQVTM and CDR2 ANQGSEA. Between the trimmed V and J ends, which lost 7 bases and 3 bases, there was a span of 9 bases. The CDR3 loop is CSAGSPNEKLFF. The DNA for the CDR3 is TGCAGCGCGGGATCCCCTAATGAAAAACTGTTTTTT.

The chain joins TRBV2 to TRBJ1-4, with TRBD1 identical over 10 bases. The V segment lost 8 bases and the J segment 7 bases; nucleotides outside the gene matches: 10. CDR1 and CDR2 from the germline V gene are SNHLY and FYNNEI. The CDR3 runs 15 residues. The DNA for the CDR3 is TGTGCCAGCCGGCGGACAGGGGGGAGTGTTGAAAAACTGTTTTTT. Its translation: CASRRTGGSVEKLFF. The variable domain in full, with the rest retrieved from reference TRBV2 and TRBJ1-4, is EPEVTQTPSHQVTQMGQEVILRCVPISNHLYFYWYRQILGQKVEFLVSFYNNEISEKSEIFDDQFSVERPDGSNFTLKIRSTKLEDSAMYFCASRRTGGSVEKLFFGSGTQLSVL.

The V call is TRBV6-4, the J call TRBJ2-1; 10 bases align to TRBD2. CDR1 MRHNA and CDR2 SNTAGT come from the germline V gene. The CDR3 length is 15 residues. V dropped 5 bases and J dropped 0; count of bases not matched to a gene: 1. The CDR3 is CASSSSGSSYNEQFF. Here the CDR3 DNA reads TGTGCCAGCAGTTCTAGCGGGAGCTCCTACAATGAGCAGTTCTTC.

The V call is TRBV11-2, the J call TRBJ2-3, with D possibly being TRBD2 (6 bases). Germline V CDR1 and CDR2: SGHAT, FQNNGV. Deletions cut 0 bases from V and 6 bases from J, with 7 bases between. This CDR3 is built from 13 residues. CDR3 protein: CASSLELADTQYF. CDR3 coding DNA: TGTGCCAGCAGCTTAGAACTAGCCGATACGCAGTATTTT.

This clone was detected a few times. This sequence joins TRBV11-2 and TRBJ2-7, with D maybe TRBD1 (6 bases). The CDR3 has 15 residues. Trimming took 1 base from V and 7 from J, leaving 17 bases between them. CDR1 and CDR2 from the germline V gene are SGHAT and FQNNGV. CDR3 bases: TGTGCCAGCAGCTTAGGGACAGACGGAGCGTGGGAGCAGTACTTC. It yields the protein CASSLGTDGAWEQYF.

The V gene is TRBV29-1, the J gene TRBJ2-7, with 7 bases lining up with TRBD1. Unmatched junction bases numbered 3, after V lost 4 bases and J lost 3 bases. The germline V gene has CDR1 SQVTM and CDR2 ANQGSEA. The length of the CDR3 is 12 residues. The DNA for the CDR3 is TGCAGCGTTGGTCCAGGGGGCTACGAGCAGTACTTC. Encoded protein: CSVGPGGYEQYF.

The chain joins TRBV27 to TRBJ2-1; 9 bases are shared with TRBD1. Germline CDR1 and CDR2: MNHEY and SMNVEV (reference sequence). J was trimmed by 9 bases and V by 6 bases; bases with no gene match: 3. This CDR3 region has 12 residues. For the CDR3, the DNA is TGTGCCAGCAGATTGACAGGGGGTGAGCAGTTCTTC. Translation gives CASRLTGGEQFF.

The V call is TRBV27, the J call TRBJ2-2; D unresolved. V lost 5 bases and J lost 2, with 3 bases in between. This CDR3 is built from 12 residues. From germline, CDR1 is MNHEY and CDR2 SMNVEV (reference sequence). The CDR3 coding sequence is TGTGCCAGCAGTCCTAACACCGGGGAGCTGTTTTTT. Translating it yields CASSPNTGELFF.

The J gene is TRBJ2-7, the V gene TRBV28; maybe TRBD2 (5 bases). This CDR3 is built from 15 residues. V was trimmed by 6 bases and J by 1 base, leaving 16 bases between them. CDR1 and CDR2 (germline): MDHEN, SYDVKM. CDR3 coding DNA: TGTGCCAGCAGGAACACTGGGAGAAATTCCTACGAGCAGTACTTC. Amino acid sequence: CASRNTGRNSYEQYF.

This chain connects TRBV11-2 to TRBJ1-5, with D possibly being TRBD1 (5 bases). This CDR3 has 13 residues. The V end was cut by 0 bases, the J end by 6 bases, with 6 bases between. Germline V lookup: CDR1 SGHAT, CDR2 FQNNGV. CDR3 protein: CASSLDQGQPQHF. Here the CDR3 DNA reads TGTGCCAGCAGCTTAGATCAGGGTCAGCCCCAGCATTTT.

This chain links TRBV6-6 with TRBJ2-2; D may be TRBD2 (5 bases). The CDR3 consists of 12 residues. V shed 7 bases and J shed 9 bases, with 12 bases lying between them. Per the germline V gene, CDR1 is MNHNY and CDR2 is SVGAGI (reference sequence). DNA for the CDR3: TGTGCCAGCAATGAGGGTGGCTGGGAGCTGTTTTTT. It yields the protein CASNEGGWELFF.

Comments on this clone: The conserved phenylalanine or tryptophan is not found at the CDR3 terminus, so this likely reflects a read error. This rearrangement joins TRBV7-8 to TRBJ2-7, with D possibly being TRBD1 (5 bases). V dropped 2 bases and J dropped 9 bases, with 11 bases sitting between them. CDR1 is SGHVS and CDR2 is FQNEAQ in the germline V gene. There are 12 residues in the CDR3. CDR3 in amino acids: CASSLSRGAQYL. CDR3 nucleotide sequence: TGTGCCAGCAGCTTAAGTAGGGGTGCGCAGTACCTC.

CDR3 coding DNA: TGTGCCAGCAGTGAAGGGTCGGAGGGTTTGGGGGAGCTGTTTTTT. Amino acid sequence: CASSEGSEGLGELFF. The chain links TRBV6-1 to TRBJ2-2; the D gene is possibly TRBD2 (6 bases). The V gene's germline CDR1 is MNHNS and CDR2 SASEGT. With 1 base removed from V and 8 bases from J, the gap between germline ends came to 14 bases. The CDR3 runs 15 residues.